This T cell receptor (beta chain) was observed in a study of metastatic and nonmetastatic thyroid tumors. Findings of the study overall: For both blood and tumor, malignant thyroid tumors reportedly showed significantly higher TCR beta diversity than benign nodules did.

TCRdb used MiXCR to call clones anew from the PCR reads. The sample shows approximately 16,000 clones, 30% to 40% of them seen only once. Only a few counts were recorded for this clone. Antigen specificity is unknown. Germline V CDR1 and CDR2: LNHDA, SQIVND (reference sequence). The CDR3 is 14 residues long. Trimming removed 5 bases at V and 1 base at J, with 8 bases between. Each patient went into thyroid surgery without having received any treatment. The receptor comes from a male donor with papillary thyroid cancer or a benign thyroid nodule (not recorded which). Some clones in this sample may be carry-over from other donors' samples. This rearrangement joins TRBV19 to TRBJ2-2; perhaps TRBD2 as D (6 bases). Sequenced sample: tumor tissue. This CDR3 is CASSLAENTGELFF. The CDR3, as DNA: TGTGCCAGTAGTTTAGCGGAGAACACCGGGGAGCTGTTTTTT.